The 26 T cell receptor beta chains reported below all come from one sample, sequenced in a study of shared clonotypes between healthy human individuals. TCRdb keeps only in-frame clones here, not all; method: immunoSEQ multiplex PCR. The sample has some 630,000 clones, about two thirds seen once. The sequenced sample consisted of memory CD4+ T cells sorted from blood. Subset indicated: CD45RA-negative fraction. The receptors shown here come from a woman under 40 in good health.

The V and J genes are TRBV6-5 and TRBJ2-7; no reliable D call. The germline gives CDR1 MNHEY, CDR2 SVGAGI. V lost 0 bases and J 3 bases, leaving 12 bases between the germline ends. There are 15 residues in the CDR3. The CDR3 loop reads CASSYSGLTDYEQYF. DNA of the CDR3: TGTGCCAGCAGTTACTCGGGTCTAACTGACTACGAGCAGTACTTC.

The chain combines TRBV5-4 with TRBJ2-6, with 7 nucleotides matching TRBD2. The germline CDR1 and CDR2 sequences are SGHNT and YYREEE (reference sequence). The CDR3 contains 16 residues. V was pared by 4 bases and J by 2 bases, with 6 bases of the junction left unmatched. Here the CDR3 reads CASSPSGGTGANVLTF. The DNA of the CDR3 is TGTGCCAGCAGCCCCTCCGGGGGGACTGGGGCCAACGTCCTGACTTTC.

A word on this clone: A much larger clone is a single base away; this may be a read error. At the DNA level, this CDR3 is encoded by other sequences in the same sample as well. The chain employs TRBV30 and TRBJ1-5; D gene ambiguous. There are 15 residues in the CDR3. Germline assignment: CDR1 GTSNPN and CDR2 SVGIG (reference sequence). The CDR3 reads CAWSSDGVVNQPQHF. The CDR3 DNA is TGTGCCTGGAGCTCCGACGGCGTGGTCAATCAGCCCCAACATTTT.

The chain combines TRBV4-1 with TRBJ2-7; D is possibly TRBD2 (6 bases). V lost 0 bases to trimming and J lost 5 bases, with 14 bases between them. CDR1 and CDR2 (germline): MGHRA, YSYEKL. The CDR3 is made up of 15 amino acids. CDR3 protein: CASSQEATRPHEQYF. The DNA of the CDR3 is TGCGCCAGCAGCCAAGAAGCGACTAGGCCGCACGAGCAGTACTTC.

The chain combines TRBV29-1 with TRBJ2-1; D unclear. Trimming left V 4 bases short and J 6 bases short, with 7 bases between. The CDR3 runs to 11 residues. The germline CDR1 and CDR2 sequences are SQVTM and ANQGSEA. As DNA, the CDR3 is TGCAGCGTTGGCCACCCCAATGAGCAGTTCTTC. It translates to CSVGHPNEQFF.

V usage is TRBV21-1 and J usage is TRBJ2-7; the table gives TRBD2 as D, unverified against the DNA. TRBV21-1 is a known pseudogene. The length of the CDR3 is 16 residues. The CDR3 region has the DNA TGTGCCAGCACCGCCGGAGGTCTAGCCGATTCCTACGAGCAGTACTTC. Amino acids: CASTAGGLADSYEQYF.

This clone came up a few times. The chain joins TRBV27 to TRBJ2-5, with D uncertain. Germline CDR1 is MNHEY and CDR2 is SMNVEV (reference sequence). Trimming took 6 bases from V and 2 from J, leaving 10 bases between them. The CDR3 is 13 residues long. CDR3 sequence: CASSPMGQETQYF. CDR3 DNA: TGTGCCAGCAGCCCTATGGGGCAAGAGACCCAGTACTTC.

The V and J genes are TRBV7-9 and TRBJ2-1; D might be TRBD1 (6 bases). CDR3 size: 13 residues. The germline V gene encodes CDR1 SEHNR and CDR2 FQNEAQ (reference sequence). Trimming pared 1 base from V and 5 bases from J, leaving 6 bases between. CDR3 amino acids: CASSLGTDNEQFF. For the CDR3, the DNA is TGTGCCAGCAGCTTAGGGACAGACAATGAGCAGTTCTTC.

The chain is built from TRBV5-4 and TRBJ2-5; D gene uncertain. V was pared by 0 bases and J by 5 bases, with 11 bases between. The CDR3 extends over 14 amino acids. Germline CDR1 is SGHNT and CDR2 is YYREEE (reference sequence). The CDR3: CASSLEGRLETQYF. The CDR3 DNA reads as TGTGCCAGCAGCTTGGAGGGCAGATTGGAGACCCAGTACTTC.

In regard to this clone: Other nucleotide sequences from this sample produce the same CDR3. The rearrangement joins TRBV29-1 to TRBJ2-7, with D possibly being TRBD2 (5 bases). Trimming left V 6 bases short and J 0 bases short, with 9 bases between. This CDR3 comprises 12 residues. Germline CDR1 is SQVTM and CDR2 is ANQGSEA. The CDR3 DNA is TGCAGCGTAGCGGTGAGCTCCTACGAGCAGTACTTC. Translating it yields CSVAVSSYEQYF.

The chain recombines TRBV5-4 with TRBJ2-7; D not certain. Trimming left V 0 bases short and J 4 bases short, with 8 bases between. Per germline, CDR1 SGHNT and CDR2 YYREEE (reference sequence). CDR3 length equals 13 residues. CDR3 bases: TGTGCCAGCAGCTTGGACAGAAAATACGAGCAGTACTTC. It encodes CASSLDRKYEQYF.

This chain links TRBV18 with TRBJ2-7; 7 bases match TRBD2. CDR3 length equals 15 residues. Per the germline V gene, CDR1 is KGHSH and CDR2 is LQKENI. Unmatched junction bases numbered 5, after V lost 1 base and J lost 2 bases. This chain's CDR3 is CASSPRGGGPYEQYF. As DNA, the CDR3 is TGTGCCAGCTCACCACGGGGGGGAGGACCCTACGAGCAGTACTTC. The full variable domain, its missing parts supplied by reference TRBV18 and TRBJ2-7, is NAGVMQNPRHLVRRRGQEARLRCSPMKGHSHVYWYRQLPEEGLKFMVYLQKENIIDESGMPKERFSAEFPKEGPSILRIQQVVRGDSAAYFCASSPRGGGPYEQYFGPGTRLTVT.

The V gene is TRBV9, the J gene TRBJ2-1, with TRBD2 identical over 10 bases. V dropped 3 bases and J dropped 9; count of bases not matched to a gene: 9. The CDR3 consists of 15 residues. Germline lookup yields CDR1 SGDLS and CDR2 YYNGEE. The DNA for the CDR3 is TGTGCCAGCAGCGCCCCGAGAGCGGGAGGGCTTGAGCAGTTCTTC. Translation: CASSAPRAGGLEQFF.

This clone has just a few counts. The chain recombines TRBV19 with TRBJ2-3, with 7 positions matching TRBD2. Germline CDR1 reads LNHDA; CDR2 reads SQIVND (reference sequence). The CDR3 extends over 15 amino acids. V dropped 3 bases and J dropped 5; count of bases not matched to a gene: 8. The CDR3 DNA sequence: TGTGCCAGTAGTATTGGAGCGGGACCCCAAGATACGCAGTATTTT. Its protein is CASSIGAGPQDTQYF.

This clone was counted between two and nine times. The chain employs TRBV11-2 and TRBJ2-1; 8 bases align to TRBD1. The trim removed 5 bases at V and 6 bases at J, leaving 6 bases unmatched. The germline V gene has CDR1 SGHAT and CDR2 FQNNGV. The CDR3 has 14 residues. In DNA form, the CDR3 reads TGTGCCAGCAGCCTATTTGACAGGGGCAATGAGCAGTTCTTC. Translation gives CASSLFDRGNEQFF.

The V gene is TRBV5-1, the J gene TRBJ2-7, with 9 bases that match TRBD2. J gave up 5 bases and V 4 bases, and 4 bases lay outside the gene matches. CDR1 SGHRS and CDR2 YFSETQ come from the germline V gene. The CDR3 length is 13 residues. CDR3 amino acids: CASSQGTSHEQYF. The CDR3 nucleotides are TGCGCCAGCAGCCAAGGGACTAGCCACGAGCAGTACTTC.

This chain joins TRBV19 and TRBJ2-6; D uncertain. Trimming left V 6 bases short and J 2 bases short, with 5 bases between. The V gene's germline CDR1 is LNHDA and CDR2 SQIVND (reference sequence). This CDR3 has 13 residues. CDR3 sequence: CASRIAGANVLTF. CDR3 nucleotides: TGTGCCAGTAGAATTGCTGGGGCCAACGTCCTGACTTTC.

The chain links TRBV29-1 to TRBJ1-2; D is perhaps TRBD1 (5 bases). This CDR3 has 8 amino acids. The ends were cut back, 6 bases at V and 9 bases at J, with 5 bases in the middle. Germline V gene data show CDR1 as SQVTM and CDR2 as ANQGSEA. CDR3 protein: CSVGRYTF. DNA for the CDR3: TGCAGCGTGGGACGCTACACCTTC.

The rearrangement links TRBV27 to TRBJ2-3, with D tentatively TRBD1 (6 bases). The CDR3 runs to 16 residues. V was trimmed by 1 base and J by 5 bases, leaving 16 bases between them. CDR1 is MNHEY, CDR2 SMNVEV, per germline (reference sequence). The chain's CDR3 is CASSLFRGSTVDTQYF. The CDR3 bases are TGTGCCAGCAGTTTATTTAGGGGGTCAACAGTAGATACGCAGTATTTT.

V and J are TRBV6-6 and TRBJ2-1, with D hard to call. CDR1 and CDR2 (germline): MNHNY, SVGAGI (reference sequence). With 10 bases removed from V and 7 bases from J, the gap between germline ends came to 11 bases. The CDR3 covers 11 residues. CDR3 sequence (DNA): TGTGCCACCTCCGAAGGGAATGAGCAGTTCTTC. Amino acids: CATSEGNEQFF.

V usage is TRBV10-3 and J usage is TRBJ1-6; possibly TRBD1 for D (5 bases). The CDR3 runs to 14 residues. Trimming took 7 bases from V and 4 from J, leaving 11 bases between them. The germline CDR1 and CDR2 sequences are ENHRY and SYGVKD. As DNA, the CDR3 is TGTGCCATCAACCGGGGCGGGTATAATTCACCCCTCCACTTT. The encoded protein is CAINRGGYNSPLHF.

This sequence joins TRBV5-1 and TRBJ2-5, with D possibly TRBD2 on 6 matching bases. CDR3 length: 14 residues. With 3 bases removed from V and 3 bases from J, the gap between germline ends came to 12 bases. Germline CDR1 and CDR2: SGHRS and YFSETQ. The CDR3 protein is CASSSGRGKETQYF. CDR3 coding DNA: TGCGCCAGCAGCTCTGGACGGGGGAAAGAGACCCAGTACTTC.

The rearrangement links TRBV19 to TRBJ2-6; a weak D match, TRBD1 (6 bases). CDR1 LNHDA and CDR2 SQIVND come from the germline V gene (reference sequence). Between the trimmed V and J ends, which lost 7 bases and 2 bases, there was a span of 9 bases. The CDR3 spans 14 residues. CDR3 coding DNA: TGTGCCAGTACACAGGGACCTGGGGCCAACGTCCTGACTTTC. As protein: CASTQGPGANVLTF.

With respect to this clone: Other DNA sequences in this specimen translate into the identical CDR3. The DNA for the CDR3 is TGTGCCAGCTCACAAGGACAGGGGGCTACTGGAAACACCATATATTTT. Translated: CASSQGQGATGNTIYF. This chain connects TRBV18 to TRBJ1-3; 11 bases agree with TRBD1. The CDR3 sequence is 16 residues long. CDR1 and CDR2 (germline): KGHSH, LQKENI. The V gene end was trimmed by 4 bases and the J gene end by 2 bases; junction bases not matched to a gene: 4.

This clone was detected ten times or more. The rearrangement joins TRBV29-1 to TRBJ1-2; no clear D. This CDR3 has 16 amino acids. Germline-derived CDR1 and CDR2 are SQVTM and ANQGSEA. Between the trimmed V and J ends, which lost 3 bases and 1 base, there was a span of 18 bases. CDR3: CSVDPFPDVINYGYTF. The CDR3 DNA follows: TGCAGCGTTGATCCCTTTCCGGATGTAATTAACTATGGCTACACCTTC.

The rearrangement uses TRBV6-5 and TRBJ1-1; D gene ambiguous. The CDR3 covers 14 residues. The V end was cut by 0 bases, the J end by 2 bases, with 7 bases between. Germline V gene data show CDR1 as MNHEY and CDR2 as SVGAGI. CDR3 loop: CASSYSETNTEAFF. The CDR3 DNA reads TGTGCCAGCAGTTACTCGGAAACAAACACTGAAGCTTTCTTT.